Presented here are 7 T cell receptor beta chains from one specimen sequenced in a study of cytomegalovirus exposure and HLA in healthy donors. Libraries were prepared by immunoSEQ multiplex PCR; TCRdb keeps only in-frame clonotypes and omits some of them. This sample yields some 350,000 clones, of which roughly 90% are seen a single time; more than 0.9% belongs to the top ten. The specimen was PBMCs. These receptors were taken from a woman aged 25 to 45 in good health and CMV-seropositive.

V and J are TRBV18 and TRBJ2-3, with a weak D call TRBD2 (5 bases). Germline-derived CDR1 and CDR2 are KGHSH and LQKENI. CDR3 length: 13 residues. Trimming cost V 0 bases and J 7 bases, with 8 bases left between them. CDR3 DNA sequence: TGTGCCAGCTCACCACCGGAGGCGTATACGCAGTATTTT. Translated: CASSPPEAYTQYF.

The chain has TRBV6-6 and TRBJ2-5; TRBD1 or TRBD2 may be the D gene (6 bases each). Germline CDR1 is MNHNY and CDR2 is SVGAGI (reference sequence). This CDR3 contains 15 residues. V was pared by 0 bases and J by 5 bases, with 13 bases between. The CDR3 nucleotides read TGTGCCAGCAGTTACTCGAGGGGGGATGCGGAGACCCAGTACTTC. It yields the protein CASSYSRGDAETQYF.

The chain has TRBV7-7 and TRBJ2-3, with D unclear. CDR1 SSHAT and CDR2 FNYEAQ come from the germline V gene (reference sequence). V was pared by 5 bases and J by 5 bases, with 11 bases between. This CDR3 is built from 13 residues. The CDR3 here is CASSRGQRDTQYF. As DNA, the CDR3 is TGTGCCAGCAGCCGTGGGCAAAGAGATACGCAGTATTTT.

The table lists this clone with a count of one. The J gene is TRBJ2-3, the V gene TRBV18; 9 positions agree with TRBD1. Germline CDR1 reads KGHSH; CDR2 reads LQKENI. With 4 bases clipped from V and 3 bases from J, the junction kept 5 bases outside the gene matches. The CDR3 covers 15 residues. CDR3 in DNA: TGTGCCAGCTCACGAACGACAGGGGGGACAGATACGCAGTATTTT. Translating it yields CASSRTTGGTDTQYF.

The chain carries TRBV2 and TRBJ1-2; a possible D gene is TRBD1 (5 bases). The CDR3 consists of 14 residues. CDR1 is SNHLY and CDR2 is FYNNEI in the germline V gene. Trimming left V 2 bases short and J 8 bases short, with 15 bases between. CDR3 bases: TGTGCCAGCAGTGAATTCGGGGGTGTAGTAGGCTACACCTTC. It translates to CASSEFGGVVGYTF.

The J gene is TRBJ2-7, the V gene TRBV28; the D is unclear. The CDR3 extends over 11 amino acids. Germline V CDR1 and CDR2: MDHEN, SYDVKM. V gave up 7 bases and J gave up 3 bases, with 7 bases separating them. The CDR3 DNA reads as TGTGCCAGCACCTTCCTCTACGAGCAGTACTTC. It translates to CASTFLYEQYF.

Only one count was recorded for this clone. For the CDR3, the DNA is TGTGCCAGAAGCTTCCGGGTAGGGTTGATTGGCTACACCTTC. This translates into CARSFRVGLIGYTF. V usage is TRBV5-3 and J usage is TRBJ1-2; D is uncertain. TRBV5-3 carries the ORF label, with uncertain function. V shed 2 bases and J shed 7 bases, with 15 bases lying between them. There are 14 residues in the CDR3.